Given below is one TCR beta chain in context. The antigen is undetermined. The sample comes from a study of chemoradiotherapy in HPV16-positive cancers. Study outcomes and limitations: Better recurrence-free survival went with HPV-responsive T-cell expansion in HPV16-positive patients. Candidate HPV-specific clones and E7-related TCR motifs grew in tumor during treatment.

Germline-derived CDR1 and CDR2 are SGHAT and FQNNGV. The V gene end was trimmed by 1 base and the J gene end by 5 bases; junction bases not matched to a gene: 9. The CDR3 contains 16 residues. The repertoire was sequenced with immunoSEQ multiplex PCR; TCRdb's copy has only in-frame clones and lacks some. The table lists fewer than 15,000 clones, more than 75% of them singletons. The chain links TRBV11-2 to TRBJ2-3; TRBD2 aligns across 7 bases. The sample consisted of blood, taken from a patient who underwent chemoradiotherapy. The sequence came from a human donor with HPV-associated anogenital cancer. CDR3 nucleotides: TGTGCCAGCAGCTTAGGGGGGACTACCTTCGGAGATACGCAGTATTTT. Translated, it gives CASSLGGTTFGDTQYF.